This entry features one T cell receptor beta chain sequence. Cohort assignment relied on participant-reported clinical history. This sample is part of a study of blood T cell repertoires in COVID-19. On the study more broadly: Sample material is recorded as cDNA or gDNA derived from T cells, B-cell-depleted T cells, or PBMCs.

Trimming removed 2 bases from V and 9 bases from J, with 17 bases in between. The germline V gene encodes CDR1 MNHEY and CDR2 SVGAGI. This CDR3 is built from 16 residues. Clones were sequenced by immunoSEQ multiplex PCR, and TCRdb holds only the in-frame ones, with some missing. Found here are approximately 480,000 clones, approximately 86% of them singletons; the top ten hold 0.7%. The source material was PBMCs or T cells enriched from blood (not recorded which). The receptor was isolated from a woman under 30 who had recovered from COVID-19. V usage is TRBV6-5 and J usage is TRBJ1-6, with D possibly being TRBD1 (6 bases). The CDR3 here is CASSYGTGLSSSPLHF. As DNA, the CDR3 is TGTGCCAGCAGTTACGGCACAGGGCTGAGCAGTTCACCCCTCCACTTT.